This T cell receptor beta chain emerged from a study of regulatory T cells in long-lasting Graves disease (dated by TCRdb to the early 2020s). Looking at the study overall: Antithyroid drugs had been taken for less than 3 months by newly diagnosed Graves' disease patients. This study used TCR sequencing and RNA sequencing of peripheral blood to compare persistent Graves' disease patients against newly diagnosed Graves' disease patients. The study was conducted in China and was registered as a clinical trial. A total of roughly 35 samples underwent TCR sequencing: some 13 from persistent and approximately 20 from newly diagnosed Graves' disease patients.

The library was prepared using multiplex PCR. Instrument on record: Illumina HiSeq 4000. TCR beta libraries were built with iRepertoire HTBI primers and Arm-PCR amplification of CDR3 regions. Before sequencing, the PCR products went through gel purification. Regarding the original processing steps: Gene usage analysis of CDR3 amino acid clonotypes relied on the 62 TRBV and over 13 TRBJ segments identified across samples. COPE and FqMerger were used to merge the filtered high-quality paired reads into contigs. BLAST was used to align contigs to IMGT TRBV, TRBD and TRBJ reference genes, with CDR3 defined following IMGT. Any clonotype with a frequency above 0.1% was counted as a highly expanded clone. Shannon entropy served as the measure of repertoire diversity, while the Gini coefficient captured V-J evenness. Public clonotypes were defined as clonotypes shared by more than one individual. The raw public reads went through TCRdb reprocessing: fastp at Q25, MiXCR clone calling, in-frame beta chains kept. Rows with one shared CDR3 protein collapse into an entry with the most common genes and DNA. V and J calls and clone size were set by TCRdb, not the authors. For this sample there are hundreds of thousands of distinct CDR3 sequences; around 12% appear just once. The ten most abundant clones make up approximately 9.6% of the sample.

In regard to this clonotype: Its target antigen remains unknown. Qualities for individual bases were not recorded, and no much larger clone is one base off.

Reading the label with the study, this specimen's time point is: newly diagnosed GD, antithyroid drugs for less than 3 months. RNA was extracted from PBMCs in TRIzol for both TCR sequencing and RNA sequencing. Graves' disease was diagnosed according to American Thyroid Association guidelines. Patients were recruited from an endocrinology department in Xi'an, China. Each patient gave roughly 8.4 milliliters of peripheral blood, collected in an EDTA anticoagulant tube. Ficoll Paque Plus density gradient separation was used to isolate PBMCs, and no further T cell sorting was done. An Agilent 2100 Bioanalyzer and agarose gel were used to check RNA quality, while a NanoDrop 2000 measured RNA concentration. General conclusions and limits of the study: Patients with persistent disease shared more public clonotypes (under 3,000) than newly diagnosed patients did (around 980). The authors noted that the small sample size was a limitation that may lower accuracy. The study examined only peripheral blood because the primary lesion, thyroid tissue, could not be accessed. Sequencing and analysis were limited to the TCR beta chain. Persistent Graves' disease patients showed lower TCR Shannon entropy and fewer highly expanded clones than newly diagnosed patients, suggesting clonal expansion.

A further study also used this sample, focusing on T cells in Graves' hyperthyroidism and ophthalmopathy. As described in the second report: Stable Graves' hyperthyroidism was defined as the absence of progression to ophthalmopathy over 18 months of follow-up. Hyperthyroidism patients were newly diagnosed, with disease duration under 2 months, and aged 18 to 65 years. Patients with uncontrolled infections, other autoimmune diseases, pregnancy or lactation were excluded. Clinical symptoms, serum thyroxine and TRAb, thyroid ultrasound, and orbital computed tomography formed the basis for the diagnoses. The first round of RT-PCR for the TCR CDR3 was performed with the HTBI primer set and the Qiagen OneStep RT-PCR kit. Most expanded thyroid clonotypes (frequency above 0.001) were also detected in blood, a finding suggesting that blood repertoires may reflect thyroid immune responses. Ophthalmopathy was separated from stable hyperthyroidism by a 13 V-J signature model, with around 88% sensitivity and approximately 81% specificity obtained in cross-validation and 80%/75% obtained in testing. In validation, the model predicted progression to ophthalmopathy with approximately 70% sensitivity and about 72% specificity, a median of around six months before onset. TCR V-J signatures able to tell the groups apart were searched for in a discovery cohort of 90 to 100 patients, of whom around 43 had Graves' ophthalmopathy and around 57 had stable Graves' hyperthyroidism. An independent validation cohort of fewer than 20 hyperthyroidism patients and over 15 patients who later progressed to ophthalmopathy tested prospective prediction of ophthalmopathy. For training and testing, the roughly 97 patients in the discovery cohort were randomly divided in a 7:3 ratio. In several Graves' hyperthyroidism patients, the study also compared T-cell repertoires from thyroid tissue with T-cell repertoires from blood. After sampling, hyperthyroidism patients received methimazole starting at 30 mg daily, and ophthalmopathy patients received high-dose intravenous methylprednisolone. Libraries were constructed in a second round of multiplex PCR, after which size selection and purification were carried out. The libraries were sequenced on an Illumina HiSeq2000 using paired-end 100 bp reads. SOAPnuke was used to process the raw data, with reads discarded if the reads contained adapters or uncalled bases, had a mean Phred below 15, or lacked an exact constant-primer or identifier match. High-quality paired reads were merged with COPE v1.2.5, and unique nucleotide sequences were defined as clonotypes. MiTCR v1.1 was used to align clonotypes to the IMGT TRBV, TRBD and TRBJ reference segments. Only V-J combinations with frequency above 0.0001, covering roughly 99% of repertoires, were analysed. A TCS score was defined as the ratio of F50 (clonal expansion) to E x V (chaos), with BLOSUM62-based TCRdist applied between CDR3 peptides within each V-J. Welch's t-statistics and random forest reduced approximately 520 V-J features to 10 to 15, which were used in a naive Bayes classifier (R e1071). Sample size was not statistically predetermined, and blinding of investigators to group allocation was not performed. The paper describes TCR Vbeta CDR3 sequencing of 130 to 150 peripheral blood samples, made up of 43 ophthalmopathy patients, some 76 hyperthyroidism patients and around 17 progressor patients.

This clonotype was sampled from a woman aged 25 to 45 with Graves disease. Donor details come from another sample of the same person, matched by shared clones. The sample consisted of peripheral blood mononuclear cells (PBMCs), taken at new diagnosis, from a patient treated with antithyroid drugs.

At the DNA level, the sequence is TGTGCTTCCGGGAAGGCAGGAGGGAACACCATATATTTT. Translated, this gives CASGKAGGNTIYF. The rearrangement joined TRBV30 to TRBJ1-3; the D gene lacks a confident call. CDR1 is given as GTSNPN and CDR2 as SVGIG, both from the germline V gene (reference sequence). The CDR3 spans 13 residues, from the cysteine through the phenylalanine. Just CDR3 DNA is preserved here, 39 bases in frame from base 1.